The entry below gives a single T cell receptor (beta chain) sequence along with its context. Germline V gives CDR1 MNHEY, CDR2 SMNVEV (reference sequence). The CDR3 extends over 19 amino acids. The V gene lost 2 bases and the J gene lost 0 bases, with 19 bases spanning the gap. The data are from a study of blood T cell repertoires in COVID-19. In the study overall: Sites in the United States, Italy and Spain provided acute and convalescent COVID-19 samples. Sample material is recorded as cDNA or gDNA derived from T cells, B-cell-depleted T cells, or PBMCs.

In the source study's methods: Scientists estimated how many nucleated cells there were by amplifying reference gene primers. Using immunoSEQ multiplex PCR, the repertoire was profiled, and TCRdb retains in-frame clones only, with some absent. The V and J calls and clone size were taken over from that table, and D and trimming were inferred from the DNA. This sample carries tens of thousands of clones, roughly nine tenths of them seen once, and the ten largest clones take 1.4% to 1.5%. The TCR was taken from a man aged 50-59 years with acute or convalescent COVID-19. The sample comprised peripheral blood. This chain uses TRBV27 with TRBJ2-2; TRBD1 might be the D (6 bases). This chain's CDR3 is CASSLRGQKYLPNTGELFF. For the CDR3, the DNA is TGTGCCAGCAGTTTACGTGGACAGAAGTACCTCCCGAACACCGGGGAGCTGTTTTTT.